Following are 28 T cell receptor beta chains from one sample sequenced in a study of CD8+CD57+ T cells in acquired aplastic anemia. Genomic DNA templated the TCR beta VDJ and CDR3 profiling. Each CDR3 protein is one row after TCRdb ran MiXCR on the reads. The data show under 75,000 distinct CDR3 sequences, with 54% seen just once and around 8.3% held by the top ten. Sequenced input: sorted CD4+, CD8+, or CD8+CD57+ T cells (not recorded which) from PBMCs. The source of these receptors is a human donor in good health, serving as a control.

This clonotype showed up many times. The V call is TRBV20-1, the J call TRBJ1-1; 7 bases align to TRBD1. Germline CDR1 is DFQATT and CDR2 is SNEGSKA (reference sequence). The trim removed 2 bases at V and 3 bases at J, leaving 6 bases unmatched. The CDR3 totals 14 residues. CDR3 nucleotides: TGCAGTGCTAGACCTCCGACAGGGCACACTGAAGCTTTCTTT. Encoded protein: CSARPPTGHTEAFF.

This clonotype was recorded once. The V call is TRBV29-1, the J call TRBJ2-1, with 13 positions matching TRBD2. The germline V gene has CDR1 SQVTM and CDR2 ANQGSEA. CDR3 length equals 12 residues. CDR3 nucleotides: TGCAGTGGACTAGCGGGAGAGAATGAGCAGTTCTTC. It specifies CSGLAGENEQFF.

Notes on this clonotype: This clone may be a read error of a much larger clone one base away. This sequence joins TRBV12-3 or TRBV12-4 and TRBJ1-2, with D maybe TRBD1 (5 bases). V dropped 6 bases and J dropped 6 bases, with 23 bases sitting between them. This CDR3 region has 16 residues. In DNA, the CDR3 is TGTGCCAGCAGATCTCGAGAGGGGACTTCGGTTGATGGCTACACCTTC. Translation: CASRSREGTSVDGYTF.

Ten or more counts support this clonotype. This chain uses TRBV20-1 with TRBJ1-2, with D tentatively TRBD1 (6 bases). Trimming left V 3 bases short and J 7 bases short, with 18 bases between. The CDR3 length is 14 residues. From germline, CDR1 is DFQATT and CDR2 SNEGSKA (reference sequence). The chain's CDR3 is CSARGDSGAVGYTF. The CDR3 DNA follows: TGCAGTGCTAGGGGAGATTCAGGGGCGGTTGGCTACACCTTC.

The chain employs TRBV27 and TRBJ1-2; D uncertain. V lost 0 bases, J lost 8 bases, and 13 bases lay in between. This CDR3 comprises 14 residues. CDR1 and CDR2 (germline): MNHEY, SMNVEV (reference sequence). The CDR3 DNA sequence: TGTGCCAGCAGTTTATCCCCGTTTCGGCGGGGCTACACCTTC. Translating gives CASSLSPFRRGYTF.

This clonotype was picked up many times. Here the CDR3 reads CASSGLAGGMSYNEQFF. CDR3 DNA: TGTGCCAGCAGTGGACTAGCGGGAGGAATGTCCTACAATGAGCAGTTCTTC. The chain has TRBV6-1 and TRBJ2-1; TRBD2 agrees at 13 bases. Germline V gene data show CDR1 as MNHNS and CDR2 as SASEGT. V lost 4 bases to trimming and J lost 1 base; unmatched junction nucleotides: 4. This CDR3 has 17 residues.

This clonotype was observed a handful of times. This may come from a read error, since a much larger clone is one base off. V usage is TRBV4-1 and J usage is TRBJ2-3; 11 positions agree with TRBD2. The CDR3 is 15 residues long. Germline CDR1 is MGHRA and CDR2 is YSYEKL. V was pared by 7 bases and J by 2 bases, with 5 bases of the junction left unmatched. Here the CDR3 DNA reads TGCGCCAGCACCCAGACTAGCGGGAACACAGATACGCAGTATTTT. Amino acids: CASTQTSGNTDTQYF.

This clonotype has at least ten counts. The DNA of the CDR3 is TGCGCCAGCAGCTTGGAGTCCGCGGGAGGGCAGGGAGATACGCAGTATTTT. This translates into CASSLESAGGQGDTQYF. This chain joins TRBV5-1 and TRBJ2-3; 9 bases agree with TRBD2. CDR3 length equals 17 residues. V shed 0 bases, J shed 5 bases, and the junction held 10 bases outside the gene matches. Per the germline V gene, CDR1 is SGHRS and CDR2 is YFSETQ.

The V gene is TRBV29-1, the J gene TRBJ2-5; D possibly corresponds to TRBD1 (6 bases). The CDR3 has 12 amino acids. Looked up from germline, CDR1 is SQVTM and CDR2 is ANQGSEA. The V end was cut by 1 base, the J end by 5 bases, with 8 bases between. The CDR3 DNA reads TGCAGCGTTGAAGGGCAGGGGGAGACCCAGTACTTC. Translating it yields CSVEGQGETQYF. Full variable domain (missing parts from reference TRBV29-1 and TRBJ2-5): SAVISQKPSRDICQRGTSLTIQCQVDSQVTMMFWYRQQPGQSLTLIATANQGSEATYESGFVIDKFPISRPNLTFSTLTVSNMSPEDSSIYLCSVEGQGETQYFGPGTRLLVL.

For this clonotype: The conserved phenylalanine or tryptophan is not found at the CDR3 terminus, so this likely reflects a read error. It is unclear where the CDR3 begins or ends on the DNA, so no DNA is shown, and the CDR3 is as TCRdb lists it. The J gene is TRBJ2-7, the V gene TRBV7-9; TRBD2 is the table's D call and was not checked against the DNA. The germline V gene encodes CDR1 SEHNR and CDR2 FQNEAQ (reference sequence). The CDR3 spans 8 amino acids, including both terminal residues. This CDR3 reads CASRRLAG.

To note about this clonotype: This may arise from a read error, as a much more abundant clone is one base away. The CDR3 end shows no conserved phenylalanine or tryptophan, and so a read error is likely. The chain has TRBV11-2 and TRBJ2-3; a possible D gene is TRBD1 (6 bases). The CDR3 runs 18 residues. Germline V gene data show CDR1 as SGHAT and CDR2 as FQNNGV. Trimming took 3 bases from V and 4 from J, leaving 23 bases between them. The CDR3 loop reads CASSLVAVVQGGADTQYL. In DNA form, the CDR3 reads TGTGCCAGCAGCTTGGTTGCGGTGGTACAGGGTGGAGCAGATACGCAGTATCTT.

The rearrangement links TRBV29-1 to TRBJ1-1, with no clear D. V lost 5 bases and J lost 1, with 8 bases in between. CDR1 is SQVTM and CDR2 is ANQGSEA in the germline V gene. The CDR3 is 12 residues long. The DNA for the CDR3 is TGCAGCGTTAATTCGGGGAACACTGAAGCTTTCTTT. It translates to CSVNSGNTEAFF.

The chain employs TRBV2 and TRBJ2-1, with 11 bases fitting TRBD2. The CDR3 runs 13 residues. Unmatched junction bases numbered 2, after V lost 6 bases and J lost 7 bases. Germline CDR1 reads SNHLY; CDR2 reads FYNNEI. Written as DNA, the CDR3 is TGTGCCAGCAGGGCTAGCGGGGGGAATGAGCAGTTCTTC. Amino acids: CASRASGGNEQFF.

The CDR3 DNA reads as TGTGCCAGCAGTTATGACAGGGGGATAACCGAAGCTTTCTTT. Translation: CASSYDRGITEAFF. V gene TRBV6-5 combines with J gene TRBJ1-1; 9 bases align to TRBD1. Germline V gene data show CDR1 as MNHEY and CDR2 as SVGAGI. This CDR3 contains 14 residues. With V trimmed by 3 bases and J by 8 bases, 7 bases remained unmatched.

Ten or more counts support this clonotype. The chain couples TRBV6-1 to TRBJ2-1; 11 nucleotides match TRBD2. Germline loops: CDR1 MNHNS, CDR2 SASEGT. J was trimmed by 4 bases and V by 7 bases; bases with no gene match: 6. CDR3 length equals 15 residues. The CDR3 coding sequence is TGTGCCAGCATCCAACTAGCGGGAGAGTACAATGAGCAGTTCTTC. It specifies CASIQLAGEYNEQFF.

This clonotype was observed a handful of times. The junction departs from germline at one end; a sequencing error may be responsible. J is TRBJ1-1 and V is TRBV2; weak D call: TRBD1 (5 bases). CDR1 is SNHLY and CDR2 is FYNNEI in the germline V gene. The CDR3 sequence is 12 residues long. In DNA, the CDR3 is TGTGCCAGCAGTACAGGTTACACCGAAGCTTCCTTT. As protein: CASSTGYTEASF.

This clonotype was observed a few times. CDR3 amino acids: CATSRVPGLGEQYF. CDR3 nucleotide sequence: TGTGCCACCAGCAGAGTCCCAGGGTTGGGCGAGCAGTACTTC. This sequence joins TRBV15 and TRBJ2-7; a weak D match, TRBD1 (5 bases). CDR1 is LNHNV, CDR2 YYDKDF, per germline (reference sequence). The CDR3 covers 14 residues. V lost 1 base to trimming and J lost 6 bases, with 13 bases between them.

Remarks on this clonotype: Mismatch with germline at one junction end may stem from a read error. The chain links TRBV6-1 to TRBJ1-6; weak D call: TRBD1 (6 bases). This CDR3 has 17 amino acids. From germline, CDR1 is MNHNS and CDR2 SASEGT. The CDR3 DNA reads as TGTGCCGGCAGTGAACGGACCGGGGGCTCCACCCAATTACCCCTCCACTTT. It translates to CAGSERTGGSTQLPLHF.

In this sample, this clonotype turned up a few times. The chain carries TRBV15 and TRBJ2-2, with 9 bases matching TRBD1. The V gene's germline CDR1 is LNHNV and CDR2 YYDKDF (reference sequence). Unmatched junction bases numbered 13, after V lost 9 bases and J lost 5 bases. CDR3 length: 16 amino acids. The CDR3 DNA reads TGTGCCACAAAGAACGGACAGGGGTGGGAAACCGGGGAGCTGTTTTTT. It translates to CATKNGQGWETGELFF.

The rearrangement joins TRBV10-3 to TRBJ1-2; D not resolved. Looked up from germline, CDR1 is ENHRY and CDR2 is SYGVKD. The CDR3 consists of 14 residues. Between the trimmed V and J ends, which lost 0 bases and 2 bases, there was a span of 7 bases. CDR3 loop: CAISESTGNYGYTF. The CDR3 nucleotides are TGTGCCATCAGTGAGTCGACGGGGAACTATGGCTACACCTTC.

V gene TRBV11-2 combines with J gene TRBJ1-2, with TRBD1 as a possible D gene (5 bases). This CDR3 contains 16 residues. The germline V gene has CDR1 SGHAT and CDR2 FQNNGV. V gave up 3 bases and J gave up 8 bases, with 22 bases separating them. The CDR3 nucleotides are TGTGCCAGCAGCTTGTGCCGGGACGGGACTTCGTACGGCTACACCTTC. It yields the protein CASSLCRDGTSYGYTF.

This sequence joins TRBV7-9 and TRBJ1-1; a weak D match, TRBD1 (5 bases). The germline V and J ends were trimmed by 7 bases and 7 bases, with 22 bases remaining between them. Germline loops: CDR1 SEHNR, CDR2 FQNEAQ (reference sequence). The CDR3 consists of 15 residues. CDR3 sequence reads: CASTITDGRDLEAFF. The CDR3 DNA sequence: TGTGCCAGCACCATTACTGATGGACGGGACCTTGAAGCTTTCTTT.

In the case of this clonotype: The CDR3 does not end in the conserved phenylalanine or tryptophan, so this is likely a read error. The rearrangement links TRBV2 to TRBJ2-3; D is unresolved. The ends were cut back, 8 bases at V and 8 bases at J, with 11 bases in the middle. The length of the CDR3 is 11 residues. CDR1 is SNHLY and CDR2 is FYNNEI in the germline V gene. CDR3 DNA: TGTGCCAGCGTTGCTACCCGTACGCAGTATCTT. As protein: CASVATRTQYL.

Concerning this clonotype: Just one base apart from a much larger clone, this may be a read error. This chain links TRBV6-1 with TRBJ2-1, with TRBD2 matching 9 bases. The CDR3 is 13 residues long. Trimming cost V 6 bases and J 4 bases; bases outside gene matches: 1. Germline-derived CDR1 and CDR2 are MNHNS and SASEGT. Written as DNA, the CDR3 is TGTGCCAGCAGCCTAGCGGGGTACAATGAGCAGTTCTTC. Its translation is CASSLAGYNEQFF.

This clonotype has a count of ten or more. V is TRBV10-3 and J is TRBJ1-1; no clear D. The CDR3 totals 11 residues. Trimming took off 2 bases at V and 8 bases at J, with 6 bases between the two ends. In germline, CDR1 is ENHRY, CDR2 SYGVKD. The CDR3 sequence: CAISELLEAFF. The CDR3 DNA follows: TGTGCCATCAGTGAGCTGTTAGAAGCTTTCTTT.

Many counts were recorded for this clonotype. The rearrangement uses TRBV27 and TRBJ2-1; 11 bases are shared with TRBD2. This CDR3 contains 15 residues. The germline V gene encodes CDR1 MNHEY and CDR2 SMNVEV (reference sequence). V dropped 7 bases and J dropped 4; count of bases not matched to a gene: 6. The CDR3 DNA reads TGTGCCAGCACCCAGACTAGCGGGGTGTACAATGAGCAGTTCTTC. Translating gives CASTQTSGVYNEQFF.

V gene TRBV2 combines with J gene TRBJ2-7; 8 bases are shared with TRBD2. Germline CDR1 SNHLY, CDR2 FYNNEI. The CDR3 runs to 13 residues. V was clipped by 5 bases and J by 2 bases; unmatched bases: 2. The CDR3 sequence: CASSWTSPYEQYV. CDR3 bases: TGTGCCAGCAGTTGGACTAGCCCCTACGAGCAGTACGTC.

The chain links TRBV10-3 to TRBJ1-4; no reliable D call. Germline CDR1 is ENHRY and CDR2 is SYGVKD. Trimming shortened V by 0 bases and J by 8 bases, and 4 bases separated the two germline ends. The CDR3 sequence is 12 residues long. DNA for the CDR3: TGTGCCATCAGTGAGTCGGACGAAAAACTGTTTTTT. It yields the protein CAISESDEKLFF.